This is a list of T cell receptor beta chains from one sample in a study of blood T cell repertoires in COVID-19. Data came from immunoSEQ multiplex PCR; TCRdb stores just in-frame clones and leaves some out. The table lists 400,000 to 450,000 clones, about 90% of them singletons, with roughly 0.76% in the top ten. Sequencing input: peripheral blood. The origin of the receptors is a man between 18 and 35 years old with COVID-19, enrolled during active disease. The CDR3 runs from the conserved cysteine through the conserved F or W. The D gene is left open where the match is weak. Expanded clones get a size class; other rows say once, few or many, or leave the size out.

d_call	v_call	j_call	clone_size	cdr3_aa	cdr3_nt
-	TRBV12-3/TRBV12-4	TRBJ2-1	-	CASSQQGFGEQFF	TGTGCCAGCAGTCAACAGGGATTCGGTGAGCAGTTCTTC
TRBD1	TRBV4-1	TRBJ1-6	-	CASASQGPNSPLHF	TGCGCCAGCGCGTCACAGGGGCCGAATTCACCCCTCCACTTT
TRBD1	TRBV11-3	TRBJ2-2	once	CASSSGQVNTGELFF	TGTGCCAGCAGCTCCGGACAGGTGAACACCGGGGAGCTGTTTTTT
TRBD1	TRBV12-3/TRBV12-4	TRBJ2-2	-	CASTWTGTGELFF	TGTGCCAGCACTTGGACAGGGACCGGGGAGCTGTTTTTT
TRBD1	TRBV27	TRBJ2-1	once	CASSSRTGEQFF	TGTGCCAGCAGTTCCAGGACAGGAGAGCAGTTCTTC
-	TRBV7-9	TRBJ1-2	-	CASSSFVGQTADGYTF	TGTGCCAGCAGCTCGTTCGTGGGCCAGACCGCCGATGGCTACACCTTC
-	TRBV6-5	TRBJ1-2	-	CASRDSPVGYTF	TGTGCCAGCAGGGACAGTCCGGTTGGCTACACCTTC
TRBD1	TRBV28	TRBJ2-5	-	CATRDSQETQYF	TGTGCCACCCGGGACAGTCAGGAGACCCAGTACTTC
TRBD2	TRBV5-1	TRBJ2-4	-	CASSFIGTSGIFGVVAKNIQYF	TGCGCCAGCAGTTTTATCGGGACTAGCGGTATTTTTGGGGTAGTGGCCAAAAACATTCAGTACTTC
TRBD2	TRBV11-3	TRBJ2-5	-	CASSGGGSNQETQYF	TGTGCCAGCAGCGGGGGGGGATCTAACCAAGAGACCCAGTACTTC
TRBD2	TRBV7-6	TRBJ2-2	-	CASSLRTSFNTGELFF	TGTGCCAGCAGCTTACGGACTAGCTTTAACACCGGGGAGCTGTTTTTT